The 2 T cell receptor beta chains in this list originate from one sample, sequenced in a study of Tregs in tolerant kidney transplant recipients. Assay used: immunoSEQ multiplex PCR; TCRdb lists only in-frame clones, some missing. This table holds 85,000 to 95,000 clones, around nine tenths found once. Sample: CD8+ T cells from blood. The receptor set was obtained from a human donor in good health.

The table lists this clone with a count of one. This rearrangement joins TRBV9 to TRBJ1-2; TRBD1 agrees at 7 bases. CDR1 SGDLS and CDR2 YYNGEE come from the germline V gene. The junction had 4 bases not matched to a gene; V was cut back by 3 bases and J by 8 bases. The CDR3 has 12 residues. The chain's CDR3 is CASSAQGGGYTF. The CDR3 bases are TGTGCCAGCAGCGCCCAGGGGGGCGGCTACACCTTC.

The chain employs TRBV19 and TRBJ2-2, with 7 bases identical to TRBD1. The CDR3 runs 17 residues. CDR1 is LNHDA, CDR2 SQIVND, per germline (reference sequence). V lost 0 bases to trimming and J lost 3 bases; unmatched junction nucleotides: 7. In DNA, the CDR3 is TGTGCCAGTAGTATAGATCTGTGGGACAGCTACACCGGGGAGCTGTTTTTT. This codes for CASSIDLWDSYTGELFF.